Below are 28 T cell receptor beta chains sequenced from a single sample in a study of CD8 T cells in ankylosing spondylitis. A single record per CDR3 protein comes from TCRdb applying MiXCR to the 5' RACE reads. The sample carries approximately 130,000 distinct CDR3 sequences, approximately 10% recorded once. What was sequenced was blood, either unsorted or a sorted T cell fraction (not recorded which). Source of these receptors: a female donor with ankylosing spondylitis or in good health (not recorded which).

J is TRBJ1-3 and V is TRBV12-3 or TRBV12-4; the match to TRBD1 covers 11 bases. The CDR3 length is 15 residues. V gave up 8 bases and J gave up 4 bases; unmatched junction bases: 7. This chain's CDR3 is CASGQGARGGNTIYF. The CDR3 DNA reads TGTGCCAGCGGACAGGGGGCACGAGGCGGAAACACCATATATTTT.

This clonotype was counted many times. The gene calls are TRBV7-9 and TRBJ1-3, with D uncertain. V lost 6 bases and J 0 bases, leaving 12 bases between the germline ends. Germline V gives CDR1 SEHNR, CDR2 FQNEAQ (reference sequence). The CDR3 spans 15 residues. The chain's CDR3 is CASSHEVLSGNTIYF. CDR3 sequence (DNA): TGTGCCAGCAGTCATGAAGTCCTCTCTGGAAACACCATATATTTT. Full variable domain (remainder filled in from reference TRBV7-9 and TRBJ1-3): DTGVSQNPRHKITKRGQNVTFRCDPISEHNRLYWYRQTLGQGPEFLTYFQNEAQLEKSRLLSDRFSAERPKGSFSTLEIQRTEQGDSAMYLCASSHEVLSGNTIYFGEGSWLTVV.

In this sample, this clonotype turned up many times. The CDR3 reads CATLRTGALSWYF. DNA of the CDR3: TGTGCCACCCTTCGTACGGGGGCCCTTAGCTGGTATTTT. The genes are TRBV27 and TRBJ2-3, with D possibly called TRBD1 or TRBD2 (6 bases each). Germline lookup yields CDR1 MNHEY and CDR2 SMNVEV (reference sequence). The CDR3 extends over 13 amino acids. The germline V and J ends were trimmed by 10 bases and 14 bases, with 25 bases remaining between them.

In its sample, this clonotype was seen many times. Germline is not matched at one junction end, which may reflect a read error. The chain couples TRBV3-1 to TRBJ1-2; possibly TRBD1 for D (6 bases). The CDR3 contains 12 residues. Germline lookup yields CDR1 LGHDT and CDR2 YNNKEL (reference sequence). CDR3 amino acids: CASSPPTGGLAF. The DNA of the CDR3 is TGTGCCAGCAGTCCCCCGACAGGAGGACTGGCCTTC.

This clonotype was observed many times. V and J are TRBV5-1 and TRBJ1-1; D perhaps matches TRBD1 (5 bases). The CDR3 is 14 residues long. CDR1 is SGHRS, CDR2 YFSETQ, per germline. Trimming stripped 5 bases from V and 11 bases from J, with 22 bases between. The CDR3 spells CASRLDGDAGRAFF. CDR3 sequence (DNA): TGCGCCAGCAGACTCGACGGGGACGCGGGAAGGGCTTTCTTT. The whole variable domain, remainder taken from reference TRBV5-1 and TRBJ1-1, is KAGVTQTPRYLIKTRGQQVTLSCSPISGHRSVSWYQQTPGQGLQFLFEYFSETQRNKGNFPGRFSGRQFSNSRSEMNVSTLELGDSALYLCASRLDGDAGRAFFGQGTRLTVV.

This clonotype was found a few times. The chain couples TRBV9 to TRBJ2-5; D tentatively reads TRBD1 or TRBD2 (5 bases each). Deletions cut 3 bases from V and 2 bases from J, with 14 bases between. This CDR3 is built from 15 residues. In germline, CDR1 is SGDLS, CDR2 YYNGEE. This CDR3 is CASSAGRVKQETQYF. As DNA, the CDR3 is TGTGCCAGCAGCGCAGGGAGAGTTAAACAAGAGACCCAGTACTTC. Complete variable domain (other parts from reference TRBV9 and TRBJ2-5): DSGVTQTPKHLITATGQRVTLRCSPRSGDLSVYWYQQSLDQGLQFLIQYYNGEERAKGNILERFSAQQFPDLHSELNLSSLELGDSALYFCASSAGRVKQETQYFGPGTRLLVL.

This clonotype was counted ten times or more. The chain combines TRBV15 with TRBJ1-1, with D unclear. CDR3 size: 13 residues. Germline loops: CDR1 LNHNV, CDR2 YYDKDF (reference sequence). Trimming shortened V by 4 bases and J by 8 bases, and 14 bases separated the two germline ends. The CDR3 nucleotides read TGTGCCACCAGCAAAAGTCAGCACGGAGAAGCTTTCTTT. Translating gives CATSKSQHGEAFF.

This clonotype was recorded at least ten times. The genes are TRBV5-1 and TRBJ2-7; no clear D. Trimming took off 4 bases at V and 6 bases at J, with 17 bases between the two ends. The CDR3 spans 14 residues. The V gene's germline CDR1 is SGHRS and CDR2 YFSETQ. CDR3 DNA sequence: TGCGCCAGCAGCAACCCTAGTCCTTCGGGCGAGCAGTACTTC. It is translated as CASSNPSPSGEQYF. The full variable domain, rest sourced from reference TRBV5-1 and TRBJ2-7, is KAGVTQTPRYLIKTRGQQVTLSCSPISGHRSVSWYQQTPGQGLQFLFEYFSETQRNKGNFPGRFSGRQFSNSRSEMNVSTLELGDSALYLCASSNPSPSGEQYFGPGTRLTVT.

In regard to this clonotype: This may come from a read error, since a much larger clone is one base off. V and J are TRBV12-3 or TRBV12-4 and TRBJ2-1; 11 bases are shared with TRBD2. The CDR3 covers 15 residues. The CDR3 loop is CASRGGLAATNEHFF. The CDR3 region has the DNA TGTGCCAGCAGGGGGGGACTAGCGGCAACCAATGAGCACTTCTTC.

This clonotype was observed at least ten times. J is TRBJ2-7 and V is TRBV12-3 or TRBV12-4; possible D gene TRBD2, 5 bases. V was trimmed by 6 bases and J by 3 bases, leaving 9 bases between them. The CDR3 consists of 12 residues. DNA of the CDR3: TGTGCCAGCAGGACTGCGGGCTACGAGCAGTACTTC. Its translation is CASRTAGYEQYF.

This clonotype was found many times. The V call is TRBV20-1, the J call TRBJ1-1; no firm D call. With 6 bases removed from V and 9 bases from J, the gap between germline ends came to 17 bases. From germline, CDR1 is DFQATT and CDR2 SNEGSKA (reference sequence). The CDR3 runs to 12 residues. CDR3 nucleotide sequence: TGCAGTGCCGACGTTGGAACAGCTCAAGCTTTCTTT. Translating gives CSADVGTAQAFF.

The table lists this clonotype with many counts. The chain joins TRBV5-4 to TRBJ2-3, with unresolved D. Germline CDR1 SGHNT, CDR2 YYREEE (reference sequence). Between the trimmed V and J ends, which lost 5 bases and 2 bases, there was a span of 12 bases. The CDR3 has 14 residues. The CDR3 loop is CASSPRYYTDTQYF. The CDR3, as DNA: TGTGCCAGCAGTCCTCGCTACTACACAGATACGCAGTATTTT.

This clonotype occurred a few times. V and J are TRBV12-3 or TRBV12-4 and TRBJ2-3; D unclear. V was trimmed by 8 bases and J by 7 bases, leaving 10 bases between them. The CDR3 loop spans 11 amino acids. CDR3 nucleotides: TGTGCCAGCTTAGGTGGGAATACGCAGTATTTT. Translation: CASLGGNTQYF.

At least ten counts were recorded for this clonotype. The chain is built from TRBV7-2 and TRBJ2-5; D gene unclear. Germline V gives CDR1 SGHTA, CDR2 FQGNSA. The CDR3 is made up of 14 amino acids. Trimming cost V 3 bases and J 1 base, with 9 bases left between them. The CDR3 sequence: CASSFAATQETQYF. As DNA, the CDR3 is TGTGCCAGCAGCTTTGCAGCGACCCAAGAGACCCAGTACTTC.

There are many counts of this clonotype. This sequence joins TRBV5-1 and TRBJ2-7, with D perhaps TRBD1 or TRBD2 (6 bases each). Germline CDR1 and CDR2: SGHRS and YFSETQ. The V gene lost 0 bases and the J gene lost 4 bases, with 14 bases spanning the gap. CDR3 length: 15 residues. CDR3 amino acids: CASSLEGGRLYEQYF. DNA for the CDR3: TGCGCCAGCAGCTTGGAAGGGGGGAGGTTATACGAGCAGTACTTC.

Regarding this clonotype: This could be a read error, since a much larger clone is one nucleotide away. The genes are TRBV29-1 and TRBJ2-7; the match to TRBD1 covers 10 bases. This CDR3 has 13 amino acids. Trimming removed 4 bases from V and 6 bases from J; junction bases left unmatched: 6. Germline CDR1 and CDR2: SQVTM and ANQGSEA. The CDR3 sequence: CSVGGQGGFEQYF. The CDR3 nucleotides are TGCAGCGTTGGTGGACAGGGGGGCTTCGAGCAGTACTTC.

This clonotype was found many times. This rearrangement joins TRBV7-8 to TRBJ2-1; a weak D match, TRBD2 (5 bases). There are 14 residues in the CDR3. V lost 7 bases and J 5 bases, leaving 15 bases between the germline ends. From germline, CDR1 is SGHVS and CDR2 FQNEAQ. The CDR3 region is CASTLWGDHNEQFF. CDR3 sequence (DNA): TGTGCCAGCACCCTTTGGGGAGACCACAATGAGCAGTTCTTC.

This clonotype showed up many times. J is TRBJ1-1 and V is TRBV6-5; D is uncertain. Germline values: CDR1 MNHEY, CDR2 SVGAGI. Trimming stripped 2 bases from V and 0 bases from J, with 7 bases between. The CDR3 is 14 amino acids. The CDR3, as DNA: TGTGCCAGCAGTTACGGACCCCTGAACACTGAAGCTTTCTTT. Amino acids: CASSYGPLNTEAFF.

In this sample, this clonotype turned up many times. This rearrangement joins TRBV29-1 to TRBJ1-6, with a weak D call TRBD1 (5 bases). The germline gives CDR1 SQVTM, CDR2 ANQGSEA. This CDR3 has 14 amino acids. Between the trimmed V and J ends, which lost 6 bases and 7 bases, there was a span of 16 bases. CDR3 bases: TGCAGCGTCCAAAGTGGGGACCCGAATTCACCCCTCCACTTT. Its translation: CSVQSGDPNSPLHF.

This clonotype occurred many times. CDR3 in DNA: TGTGCCAGCAGCTTATCGGGACTGACCACAGATACGCAGTATTTT. It is translated as CASSLSGLTTDTQYF. The chain uses TRBV7-7 and TRBJ2-3, with D perhaps matching TRBD2 (6 bases). The germline CDR1 and CDR2 sequences are SSHAT and FNYEAQ (reference sequence). This CDR3 spans 15 amino acids. V was pared by 2 bases and J by 2 bases, with 11 bases between.

This clonotype appeared many times. This chain uses TRBV10-3 with TRBJ2-7; D gene ambiguous. CDR1 is ENHRY, CDR2 SYGVKD, per germline. Trimming cost V 3 bases and J 4 bases, with 7 bases left between them. This CDR3 contains 12 residues. CDR3 amino acids: CAISEVEYEQYF. Here the CDR3 DNA reads TGTGCCATCAGTGAAGTTGAGTACGAGCAGTACTTC.

This clonotype was seen ten or more times. This rearrangement joins TRBV7-9 to TRBJ1-1, with no clear D. Germline loops: CDR1 SEHNR, CDR2 FQNEAQ (reference sequence). Trimming removed 4 bases at V and 7 bases at J, with 10 bases between. The CDR3 length is 12 residues. CDR3 residues: CASSSREGEAFF. Written as DNA, the CDR3 is TGTGCCAGCAGCTCCCGGGAAGGTGAAGCTTTCTTT.

This clonotype showed up many times. This chain joins TRBV5-1 and TRBJ2-1; 9 bases are shared with TRBD2. V gave up 1 base and J gave up 7 bases; unmatched junction bases: 3. The CDR3 contains 14 residues. From germline, CDR1 is SGHRS and CDR2 YFSETQ. The DNA of the CDR3 is TGCGCCAGCAGCTTGAGGCTAGCGGGAAATGAGCAGTTCTTC. The encoded protein is CASSLRLAGNEQFF.

This clonotype turned up a few times. The V and J genes are TRBV12-3 or TRBV12-4 and TRBJ2-2; perhaps TRBD2 as D (5 bases). The CDR3 is 14 residues long. V gave up 5 bases and J gave up 6 bases, with 13 bases separating them. CDR3 bases: TGTGCCAGCAGTCTAACTAGTTCCCCCGGGGAGCTGTTTTTT. Protein product: CASSLTSSPGELFF.

This clonotype came up a few times. Given a much more abundant clone one base away, this may be a read error. The chain is built from TRBV6-5 and TRBJ2-1, with D possibly TRBD2 on 6 matching bases. The V and J ends lost 4 bases and 8 bases respectively, with 9 bases between them. The CDR3 loop spans 12 amino acids. Germline V gives CDR1 MNHEY, CDR2 SVGAGI. Here the CDR3 reads CASSSTRDEQFF. The CDR3 bases are TGTGCCAGCAGTTCGACTAGGGATGAGCAGTTCTTC.

This clonotype was found many times. This sequence joins TRBV2 and TRBJ2-7; D is ambiguous. The CDR3 is made up of 11 amino acids. Germline assignment: CDR1 SNHLY and CDR2 FYNNEI. The V gene lost 4 bases and the J gene lost 4 bases, with 5 bases spanning the gap. Here the CDR3 DNA reads TGTGCCAGCAGTGGACAATACGAGCAGTACTTC. Its protein is CASSGQYEQYF.

This clonotype was counted between two and nine times. The rearrangement uses TRBV28 and TRBJ2-5; possibly TRBD2 for D (6 bases). Trimming pared 4 bases from V and 5 bases from J, leaving 14 bases between. The germline gives CDR1 MDHEN, CDR2 SYDVKM. This CDR3 is 14 amino acids long. The CDR3 sequence is CASSSTWGRETQYF. The DNA for the CDR3 is TGTGCCAGCAGTTCTACTTGGGGGAGGGAGACCCAGTACTTC.

This clonotype has a count of ten or more. CDR3 DNA sequence: TGTGCCTGGGCTATCGGACAGGGCCCCTACGAGCAGTACTTC. This translates into CAWAIGQGPYEQYF. This chain joins TRBV30 and TRBJ2-7, with 8 bases that match TRBD1. This CDR3 region has 14 residues. Germline lookup yields CDR1 GTSNPN and CDR2 SVGIG (reference sequence). V shed 5 bases, J shed 2 bases, and the junction held 8 bases outside the gene matches.